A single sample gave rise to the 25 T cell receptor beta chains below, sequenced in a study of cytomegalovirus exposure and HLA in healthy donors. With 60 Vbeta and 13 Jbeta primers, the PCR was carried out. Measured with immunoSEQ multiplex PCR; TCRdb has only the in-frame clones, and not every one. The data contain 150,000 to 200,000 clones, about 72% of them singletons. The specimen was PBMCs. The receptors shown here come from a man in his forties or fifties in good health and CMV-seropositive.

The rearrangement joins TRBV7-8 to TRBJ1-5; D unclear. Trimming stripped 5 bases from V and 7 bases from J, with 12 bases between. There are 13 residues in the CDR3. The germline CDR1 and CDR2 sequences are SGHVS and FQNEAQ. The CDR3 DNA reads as TGTGCCAGCAGCCACGGAGGCGGCCAGCCCCAGCATTTT. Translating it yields CASSHGGGQPQHF. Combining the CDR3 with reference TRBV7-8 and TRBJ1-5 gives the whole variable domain GAGVSQSPRYKVAKRGQDVALRCDPISGHVSLFWYQQALGQGPEFLTYFQNEAQLDKSGLPSDRFFAERPEGSVSTLKIQRTQQEDSAVYLCASSHGGGQPQHFGDGTRLSIL.

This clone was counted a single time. The CDR3: CASSQGQQNYGYTF. The CDR3 DNA reads as TGCGCCAGCAGCCAGGGACAGCAAAACTATGGCTACACCTTC. The chain employs TRBV4-1 and TRBJ1-2, with 7 bases fitting TRBD1. This CDR3 contains 14 residues. Trimming took 3 bases from V and 2 from J; bases not matched to a gene: 3. Germline V CDR1 and CDR2: MGHRA, YSYEKL.

This chain's CDR3 is CASSPGTGPSGANVLTF. As DNA, the CDR3 is TGTGCCAGTAGTCCGGGGACAGGTCCCTCTGGGGCCAACGTCCTGACTTTC. The V gene is TRBV19, the J gene TRBJ2-6; 8 bases agree with TRBD1. The ends lost 5 bases at V and 0 bases at J; junction bases unmatched: 6. CDR1 is LNHDA, CDR2 SQIVND, per germline (reference sequence). The CDR3 extends over 17 amino acids.

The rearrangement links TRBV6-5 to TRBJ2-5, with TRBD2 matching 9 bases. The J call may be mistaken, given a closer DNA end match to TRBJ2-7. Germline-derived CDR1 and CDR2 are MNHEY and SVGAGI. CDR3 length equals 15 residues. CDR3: CASSPPSSGVYEQYF. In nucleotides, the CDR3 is TGTGCCAGCAGCCCCCCCTCTAGCGGGGTCTACGAGCAGTACTTC.

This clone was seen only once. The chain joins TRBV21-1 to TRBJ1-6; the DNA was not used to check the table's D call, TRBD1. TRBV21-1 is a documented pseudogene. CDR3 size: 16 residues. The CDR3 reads CASSKPLAGGSSPLHF. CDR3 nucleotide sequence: TGTGCCAGCAGCAAACCCTTGGCAGGGGGCAGTTCACCCCTCCACTTT.

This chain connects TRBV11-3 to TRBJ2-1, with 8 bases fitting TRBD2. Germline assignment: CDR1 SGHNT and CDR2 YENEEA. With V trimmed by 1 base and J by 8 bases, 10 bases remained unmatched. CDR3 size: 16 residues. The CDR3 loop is CASSLAGRGALDEQFF. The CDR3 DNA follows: TGTGCCAGCAGCTTAGCCGGGCGGGGGGCCCTCGATGAGCAGTTCTTC. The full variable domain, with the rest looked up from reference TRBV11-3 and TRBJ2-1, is EAGVVQSPRYKIIEKKQPVAFWCNPISGHNTLYWYLQNLGQGPELLIRYENEEAVDDSQLPKDRFSAERLKGVDSTLKIQPAELGDSAVYLCASSLAGRGALDEQFFGPGTRLTVL.

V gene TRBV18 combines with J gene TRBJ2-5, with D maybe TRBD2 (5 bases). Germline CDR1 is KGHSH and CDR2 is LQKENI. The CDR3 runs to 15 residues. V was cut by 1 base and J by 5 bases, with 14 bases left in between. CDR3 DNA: TGTGCCAGCTCACCACAGCTAGCCATCGGGGAGACCCAGTACTTC. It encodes CASSPQLAIGETQYF. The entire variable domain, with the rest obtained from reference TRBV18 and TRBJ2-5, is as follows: NAGVMQNPRHLVRRRGQEARLRCSPMKGHSHVYWYRQLPEEGLKFMVYLQKENIIDESGMPKERFSAEFPKEGPSILRIQQVVRGDSAAYFCASSPQLAIGETQYFGPGTRLLVL.

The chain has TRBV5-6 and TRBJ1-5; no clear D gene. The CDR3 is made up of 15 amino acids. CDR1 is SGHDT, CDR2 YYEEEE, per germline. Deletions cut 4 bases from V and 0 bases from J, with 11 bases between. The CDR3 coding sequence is TGTGCCAGCAGCCCGGGTGTTTATAGCAATCAGCCCCAGCATTTT. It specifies CASSPGVYSNQPQHF.

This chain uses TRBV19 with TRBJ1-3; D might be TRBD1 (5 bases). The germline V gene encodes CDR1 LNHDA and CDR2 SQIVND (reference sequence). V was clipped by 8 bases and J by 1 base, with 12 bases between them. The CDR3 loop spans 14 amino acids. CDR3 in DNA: TGTGCCAGTCAACAGGTACTGTCTGGAAACACCATATATTTT. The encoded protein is CASQQVLSGNTIYF. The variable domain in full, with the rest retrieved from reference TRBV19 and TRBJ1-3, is DGGITQSPKYLFRKEGQNVTLSCEQNLNHDAMYWYRQDPGQGLRLIYYSQIVNDFQKGDIAEGYSVSREKKESFPLTVTSAQKNPTAFYLCASQQVLSGNTIYFGEGSWLTVV.

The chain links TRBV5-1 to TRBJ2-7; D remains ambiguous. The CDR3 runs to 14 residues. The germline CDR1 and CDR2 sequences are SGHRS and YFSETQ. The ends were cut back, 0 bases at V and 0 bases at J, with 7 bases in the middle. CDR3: CASSLGQGSYEQYF. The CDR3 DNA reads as TGCGCCAGCAGCTTGGGACAAGGCTCCTACGAGCAGTACTTC.

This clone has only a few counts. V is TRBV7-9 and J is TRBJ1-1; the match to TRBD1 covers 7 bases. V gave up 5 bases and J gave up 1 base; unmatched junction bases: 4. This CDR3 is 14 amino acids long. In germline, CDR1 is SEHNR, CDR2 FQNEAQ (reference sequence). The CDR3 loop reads CASSAGGQNTEAFF. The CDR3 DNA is TGTGCCAGCAGCGCAGGGGGTCAGAACACTGAAGCTTTCTTT.

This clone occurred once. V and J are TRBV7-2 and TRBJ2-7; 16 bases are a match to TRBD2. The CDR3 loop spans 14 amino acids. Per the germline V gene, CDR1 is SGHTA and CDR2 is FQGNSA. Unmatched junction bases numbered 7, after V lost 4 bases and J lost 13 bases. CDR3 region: CASSSGTSGGAYYF. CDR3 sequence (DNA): TGTGCCAGCAGCTCCGGGACTAGCGGGGGGGCCTATTACTTC.

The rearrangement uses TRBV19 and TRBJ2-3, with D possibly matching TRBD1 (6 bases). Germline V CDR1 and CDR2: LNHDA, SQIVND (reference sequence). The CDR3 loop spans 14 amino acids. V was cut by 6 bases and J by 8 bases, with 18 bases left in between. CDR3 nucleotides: TGTGCCAGTAGCCCTGGGGGCATACTGGGTACGCAGTATTTT. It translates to CASSPGGILGTQYF.

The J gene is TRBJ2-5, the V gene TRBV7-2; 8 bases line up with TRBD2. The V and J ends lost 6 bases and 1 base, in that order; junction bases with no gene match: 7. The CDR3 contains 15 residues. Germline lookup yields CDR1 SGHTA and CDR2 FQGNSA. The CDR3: CASRWNRGGQETQYF. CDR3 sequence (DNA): TGTGCCAGCAGGTGGAACCGGGGGGGCCAAGAGACCCAGTACTTC. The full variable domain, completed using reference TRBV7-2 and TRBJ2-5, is GAGVSQSPSNKVTEKGKDVELRCDPISGHTALYWYRQSLGQGLEFLIYFQGNSAPDKSGLPSDRFSAERTGGSVSTLTIQRTQQEDSAVYLCASRWNRGGQETQYFGPGTRLLVL.

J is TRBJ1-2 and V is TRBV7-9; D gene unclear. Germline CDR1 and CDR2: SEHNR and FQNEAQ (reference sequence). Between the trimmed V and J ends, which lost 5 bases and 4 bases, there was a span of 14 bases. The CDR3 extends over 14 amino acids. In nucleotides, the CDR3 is TGTGCCAGCAGCGTTGACGATAGCGGCTATGGCTACACCTTC. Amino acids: CASSVDDSGYGYTF.

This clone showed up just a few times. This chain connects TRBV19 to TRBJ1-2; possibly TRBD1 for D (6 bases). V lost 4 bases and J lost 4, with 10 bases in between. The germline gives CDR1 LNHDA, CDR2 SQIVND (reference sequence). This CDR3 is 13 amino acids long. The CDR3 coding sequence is TGTGCCAGTAGTAACCAGGGGTTCTATGGCTACACCTTC. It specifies CASSNQGFYGYTF.

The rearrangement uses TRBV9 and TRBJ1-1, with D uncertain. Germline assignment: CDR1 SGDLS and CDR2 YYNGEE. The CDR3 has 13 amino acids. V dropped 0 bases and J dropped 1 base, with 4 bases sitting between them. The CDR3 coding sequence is TGTGCCAGCAGCGTAGACGGGAACACTGAAGCTTTCTTT. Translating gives CASSVDGNTEAFF.

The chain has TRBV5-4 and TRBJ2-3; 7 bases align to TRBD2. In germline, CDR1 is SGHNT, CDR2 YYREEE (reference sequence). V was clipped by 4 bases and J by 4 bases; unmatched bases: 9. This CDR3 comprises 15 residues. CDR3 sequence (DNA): TGTGCCAGCAGCATGGTTGGGAGGGGAGCAGATACGCAGTATTTT. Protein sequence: CASSMVGRGADTQYF.

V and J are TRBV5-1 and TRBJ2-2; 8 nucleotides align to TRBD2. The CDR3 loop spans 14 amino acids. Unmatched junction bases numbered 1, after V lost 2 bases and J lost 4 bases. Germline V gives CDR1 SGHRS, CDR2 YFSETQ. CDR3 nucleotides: TGCGCCAGCAGCTTCAGCGGGGGCACCGGGGAGCTGTTTTTT. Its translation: CASSFSGGTGELFF.

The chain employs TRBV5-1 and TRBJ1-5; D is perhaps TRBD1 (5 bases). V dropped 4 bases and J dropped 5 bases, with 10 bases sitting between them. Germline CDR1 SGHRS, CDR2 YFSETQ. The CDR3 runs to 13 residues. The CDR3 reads CASSQAGDQPQHF. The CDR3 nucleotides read TGCGCCAGCAGCCAGGCGGGGGATCAGCCCCAGCATTTT.

CDR3 in DNA: TGTGCCAGCAGCTTACTGGCGGGGGGTTTTACAGATACGCAGTATTTT. The encoded protein is CASSLLAGGFTDTQYF. The gene calls are TRBV7-2 and TRBJ2-3; 8 nucleotides agree with TRBD2. V lost 2 bases to trimming and J lost 3 bases; unmatched junction nucleotides: 7. Germline loops: CDR1 SGHTA, CDR2 FQGNSA. The CDR3 is 16 residues long.

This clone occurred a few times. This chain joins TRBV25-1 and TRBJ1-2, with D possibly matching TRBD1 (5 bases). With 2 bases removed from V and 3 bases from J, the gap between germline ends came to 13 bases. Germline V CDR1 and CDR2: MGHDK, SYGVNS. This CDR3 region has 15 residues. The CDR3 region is CASSEGGGYYYGYTF. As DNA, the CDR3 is TGTGCCAGCAGTGAAGGGGGGGGATACTACTATGGCTACACCTTC.

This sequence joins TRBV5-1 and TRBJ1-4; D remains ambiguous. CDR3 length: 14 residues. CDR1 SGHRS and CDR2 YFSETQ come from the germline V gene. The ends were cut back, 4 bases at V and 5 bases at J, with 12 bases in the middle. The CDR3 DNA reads TGCGCCAGCAGCCGGGGTGTTGGAAATGAAAAACTGTTTTTT. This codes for CASSRGVGNEKLFF.

CDR3 nucleotides: TGTGCCAGCAGCTTAAGGGGGAGCGCGGCCTACGAGCAGTACTTC. The encoded protein is CASSLRGSAAYEQYF. V gene TRBV7-8 combines with J gene TRBJ2-7, with a weak D call TRBD1 (6 bases). The V end lost 2 bases, the J end lost 2 bases, and 13 bases lay between the germline ends. This CDR3 has 15 residues. CDR1 is SGHVS, CDR2 FQNEAQ, per germline.

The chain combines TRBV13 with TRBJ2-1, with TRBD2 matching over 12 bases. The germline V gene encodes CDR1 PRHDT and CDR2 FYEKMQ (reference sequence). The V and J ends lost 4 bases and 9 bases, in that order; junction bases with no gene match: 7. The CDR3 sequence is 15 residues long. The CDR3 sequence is CASSSGLAGYLEQFF. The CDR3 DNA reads TGTGCCAGCAGCTCCGGACTAGCGGGGTATCTTGAGCAGTTCTTC. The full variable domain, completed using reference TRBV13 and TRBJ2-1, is AAGVIQSPRHLIKEKRETATLKCYPIPRHDTVYWYQQGPGQDPQFLISFYEKMQSDKGSIPDRFSAQQFSDYHSELNMSSLELGDSALYFCASSSGLAGYLEQFFGPGTRLTVL.